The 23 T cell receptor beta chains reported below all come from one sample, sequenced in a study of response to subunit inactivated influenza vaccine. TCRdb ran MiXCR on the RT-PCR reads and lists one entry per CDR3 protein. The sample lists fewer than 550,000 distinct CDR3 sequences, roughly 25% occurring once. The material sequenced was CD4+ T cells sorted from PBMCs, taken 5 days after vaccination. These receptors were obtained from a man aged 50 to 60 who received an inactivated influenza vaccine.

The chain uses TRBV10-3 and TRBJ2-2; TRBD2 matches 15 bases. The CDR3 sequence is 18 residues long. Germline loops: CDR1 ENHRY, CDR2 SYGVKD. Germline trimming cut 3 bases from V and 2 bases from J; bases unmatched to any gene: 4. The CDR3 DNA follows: TGTGCCATCAGTGAAAAGGGACTAGCGGGAGGTAACACCGGGGAGCTGTTTTTT. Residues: CAISEKGLAGGNTGELFF.

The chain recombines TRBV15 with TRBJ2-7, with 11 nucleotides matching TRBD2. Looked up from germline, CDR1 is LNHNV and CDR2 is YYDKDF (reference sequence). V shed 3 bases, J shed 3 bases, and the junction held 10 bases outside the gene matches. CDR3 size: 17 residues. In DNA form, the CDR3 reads TGTGCCACCAGCAGGAGGTGGCCTAGCGGGGGGTACTACGAGCAGTACTTC. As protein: CATSRRWPSGGYYEQYF.

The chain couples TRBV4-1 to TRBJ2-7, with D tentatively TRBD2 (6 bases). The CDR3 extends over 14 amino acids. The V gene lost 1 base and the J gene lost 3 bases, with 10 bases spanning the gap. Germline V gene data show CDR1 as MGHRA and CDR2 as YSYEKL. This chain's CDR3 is CASSQVAVLYEQYF. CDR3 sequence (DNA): TGCGCCAGCAGCCAAGTAGCGGTCCTCTACGAGCAGTACTTC.

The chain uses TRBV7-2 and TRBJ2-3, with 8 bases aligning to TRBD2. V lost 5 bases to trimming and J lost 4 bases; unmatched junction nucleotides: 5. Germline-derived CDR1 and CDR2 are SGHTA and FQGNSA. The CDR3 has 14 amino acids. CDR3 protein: CASSRSGSPDTQYF. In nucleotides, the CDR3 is TGTGCCAGCAGCCGAAGCGGGAGTCCAGATACGCAGTATTTT.

This chain's CDR3 is CASSQGEQVYTEAFF. The CDR3 coding sequence is TGCGCCAGCAGCCAAGGGGAACAGGTATACACTGAAGCTTTCTTT. The rearrangement links TRBV4-1 to TRBJ1-1, with D perhaps TRBD1 (5 bases). V was pared by 1 base and J by 3 bases, with 12 bases between. The CDR3 contains 15 residues. The germline V gene has CDR1 MGHRA and CDR2 YSYEKL.

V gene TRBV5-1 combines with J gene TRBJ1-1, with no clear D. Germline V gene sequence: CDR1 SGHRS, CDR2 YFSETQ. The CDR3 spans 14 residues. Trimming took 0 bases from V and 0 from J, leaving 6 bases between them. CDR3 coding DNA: TGCGCCAGCAGCTTGGCAGCGTTGAACACTGAAGCTTTCTTT. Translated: CASSLAALNTEAFF.

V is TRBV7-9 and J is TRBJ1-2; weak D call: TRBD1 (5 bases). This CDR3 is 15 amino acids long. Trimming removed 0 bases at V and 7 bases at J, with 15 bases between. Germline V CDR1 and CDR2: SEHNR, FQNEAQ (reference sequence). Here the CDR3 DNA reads TGTGCCAGCAGCTTAGCGGCAGGGCCCACGTCTGGCTACACCTTC. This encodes CASSLAAGPTSGYTF.

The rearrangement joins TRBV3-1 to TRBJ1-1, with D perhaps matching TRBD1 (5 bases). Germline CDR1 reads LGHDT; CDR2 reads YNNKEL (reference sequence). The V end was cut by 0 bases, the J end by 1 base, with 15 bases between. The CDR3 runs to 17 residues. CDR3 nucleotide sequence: TGTGCCAGCAGCCAAGATATTCGAGGGACGGGGAACACTGAAGCTTTCTTT. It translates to CASSQDIRGTGNTEAFF.

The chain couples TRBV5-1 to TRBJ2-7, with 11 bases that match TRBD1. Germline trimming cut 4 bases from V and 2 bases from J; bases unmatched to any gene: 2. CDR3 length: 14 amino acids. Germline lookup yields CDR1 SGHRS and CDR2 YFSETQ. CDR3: CASSMDRGPYEQYF. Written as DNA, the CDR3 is TGCGCCAGCAGCATGGACAGGGGGCCCTACGAGCAGTACTTC. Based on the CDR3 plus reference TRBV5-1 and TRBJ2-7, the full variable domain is KAGVTQTPRYLIKTRGQQVTLSCSPISGHRSVSWYQQTPGQGLQFLFEYFSETQRNKGNFPGRFSGRQFSNSRSEMNVSTLELGDSALYLCASSMDRGPYEQYFGPGTRLTVT.

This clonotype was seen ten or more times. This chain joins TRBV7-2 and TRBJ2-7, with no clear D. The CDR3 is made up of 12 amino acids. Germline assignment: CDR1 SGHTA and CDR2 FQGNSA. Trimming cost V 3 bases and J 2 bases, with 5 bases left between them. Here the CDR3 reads CASSFDPYEQYF. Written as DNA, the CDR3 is TGTGCCAGCAGCTTTGACCCCTACGAGCAGTACTTC.

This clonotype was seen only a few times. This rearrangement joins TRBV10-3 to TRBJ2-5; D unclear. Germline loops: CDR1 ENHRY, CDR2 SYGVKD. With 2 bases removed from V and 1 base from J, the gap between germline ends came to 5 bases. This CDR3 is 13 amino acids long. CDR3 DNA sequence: TGTGCCATCAGTGAGGGACCCCAAGAGACCCAGTACTTC. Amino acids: CAISEGPQETQYF.

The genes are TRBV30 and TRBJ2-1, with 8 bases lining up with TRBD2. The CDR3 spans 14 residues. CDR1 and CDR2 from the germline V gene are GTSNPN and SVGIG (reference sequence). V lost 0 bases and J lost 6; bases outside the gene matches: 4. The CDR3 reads CAWSVNGGVNEQFF. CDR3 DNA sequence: TGTGCCTGGAGTGTAAACGGGGGGGTCAATGAGCAGTTCTTC.

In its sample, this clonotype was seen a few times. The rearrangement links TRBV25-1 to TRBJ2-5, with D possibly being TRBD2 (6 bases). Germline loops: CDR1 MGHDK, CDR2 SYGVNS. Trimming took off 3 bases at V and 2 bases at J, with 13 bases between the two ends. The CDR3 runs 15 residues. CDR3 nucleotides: TGTGCCAGCAGTGAGGAGGGCTCCGGGCAAGAGACCCAGTACTTC. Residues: CASSEEGSGQETQYF.

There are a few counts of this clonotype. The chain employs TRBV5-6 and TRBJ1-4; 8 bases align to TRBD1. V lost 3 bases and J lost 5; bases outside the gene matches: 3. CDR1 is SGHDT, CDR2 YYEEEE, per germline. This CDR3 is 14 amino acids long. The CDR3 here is CASSSRQGNEKLFF. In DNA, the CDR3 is TGTGCCAGCAGCTCACGACAGGGGAATGAAAAACTGTTTTTT. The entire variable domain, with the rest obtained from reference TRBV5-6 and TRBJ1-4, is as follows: DAGVTQSPTHLIKTRGQQVTLRCSPKSGHDTVSWYQQALGQGPQFIFQYYEEEERQRGNFPDRFSGHQFPNYSSELNVNALLLGDSALYLCASSSRQGNEKLFFGSGTQLSVL.

Here the CDR3 reads CASTLGLAGRRGEQFF. The CDR3 bases are TGTGCCAGTACCCTGGGACTAGCGGGGAGGAGAGGTGAGCAGTTCTTC. This chain uses TRBV19 with TRBJ2-1; 13 bases map to TRBD2. The CDR3 totals 16 residues. Losses at the gene ends were 7 bases for V and 9 bases for J; bases not matched to a gene: 12. Germline-derived CDR1 and CDR2 are LNHDA and SQIVND (reference sequence).

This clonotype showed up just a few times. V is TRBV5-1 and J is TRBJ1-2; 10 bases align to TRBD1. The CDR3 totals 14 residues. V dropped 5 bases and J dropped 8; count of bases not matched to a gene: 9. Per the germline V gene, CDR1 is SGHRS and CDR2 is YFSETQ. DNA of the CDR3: TGCGCCAGCAGGTCGACCGGGACAGGGGACGGCTACACCTTC. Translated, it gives CASRSTGTGDGYTF.

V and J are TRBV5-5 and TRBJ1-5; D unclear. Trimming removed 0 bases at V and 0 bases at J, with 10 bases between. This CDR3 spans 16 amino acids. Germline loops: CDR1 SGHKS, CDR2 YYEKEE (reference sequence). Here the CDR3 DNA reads TGTGCCAGCAGCTTGGCGGTAGGCTATAGCAATCAGCCCCAGCATTTT. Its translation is CASSLAVGYSNQPQHF.

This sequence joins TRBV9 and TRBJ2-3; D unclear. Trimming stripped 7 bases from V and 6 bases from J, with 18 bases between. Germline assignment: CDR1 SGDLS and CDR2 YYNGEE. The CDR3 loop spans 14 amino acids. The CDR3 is CASAKDVSPDTQYF. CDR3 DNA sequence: TGTGCCAGCGCCAAGGACGTGTCCCCCGATACGCAGTATTTT. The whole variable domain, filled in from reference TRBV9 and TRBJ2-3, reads DSGVTQTPKHLITATGQRVTLRCSPRSGDLSVYWYQQSLDQGLQFLIQYYNGEERAKGNILERFSAQQFPDLHSELNLSSLELGDSALYFCASAKDVSPDTQYFGPGTRLTVL.

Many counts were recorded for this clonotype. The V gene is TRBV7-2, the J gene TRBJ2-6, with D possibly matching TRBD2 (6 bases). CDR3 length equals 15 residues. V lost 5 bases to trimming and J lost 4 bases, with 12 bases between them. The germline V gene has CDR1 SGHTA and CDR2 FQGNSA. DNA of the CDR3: TGTGCCAGCAGCAATAGCGGTTCCGGGGCCAACGTCCTGACTTTC. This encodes CASSNSGSGANVLTF.

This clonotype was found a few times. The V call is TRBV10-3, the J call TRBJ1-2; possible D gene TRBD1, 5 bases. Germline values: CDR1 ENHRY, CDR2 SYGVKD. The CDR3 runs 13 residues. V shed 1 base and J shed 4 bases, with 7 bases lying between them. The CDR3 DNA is TGTGCCATCAGTGAGTACGACAGCTATGGCTACACCTTC. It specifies CAISEYDSYGYTF.

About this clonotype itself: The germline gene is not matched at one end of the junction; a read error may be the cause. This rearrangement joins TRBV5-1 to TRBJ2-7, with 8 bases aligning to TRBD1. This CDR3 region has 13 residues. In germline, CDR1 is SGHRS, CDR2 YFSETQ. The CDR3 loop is CASSLGQGNEQYF. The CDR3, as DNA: TGTGCCAGCAGCTTAGGACAGGGTAACGAGCAGTACTTC.

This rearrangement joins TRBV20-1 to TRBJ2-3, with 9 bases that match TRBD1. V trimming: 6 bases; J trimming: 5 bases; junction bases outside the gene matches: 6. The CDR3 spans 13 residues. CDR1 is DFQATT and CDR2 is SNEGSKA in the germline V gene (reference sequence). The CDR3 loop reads CSAQQGAGDTQYF. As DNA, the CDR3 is TGCAGTGCGCAACAGGGGGCCGGAGATACGCAGTATTTT.

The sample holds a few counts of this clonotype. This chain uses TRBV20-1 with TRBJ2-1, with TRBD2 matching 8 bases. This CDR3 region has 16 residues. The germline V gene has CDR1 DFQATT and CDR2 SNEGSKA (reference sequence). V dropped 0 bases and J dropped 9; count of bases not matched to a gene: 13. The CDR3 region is CSARDQITGGRGEQFF. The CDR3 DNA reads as TGCAGTGCTAGAGATCAAATCACGGGGGGGCGGGGTGAGCAGTTCTTC.